A single TCR beta chain is shown here with its context. At one boundary the junction diverges from the germline segment, which might be a read error. These data belong to a study of T-cell reconstitution after alpha-beta-depleted transplantation in children. Per the germline V gene, CDR1 is DFQATT and CDR2 is SNEGSKA (reference sequence). This CDR3 is built from 16 residues. The library targeted TCRbeta and was prepared with unique molecular identifiers. Via MiXCR, TCRdb re-called the PCR reads, giving one row per CDR3 protein. The sample has hundreds of thousands of distinct CDR3 sequences; roughly an eighth are singletons.

The clonotype comes from a human donor who donated a stem cell graft to a child with combined immunodeficiency. J is TRBJ2-1 and V is TRBV20-1, with D tentatively TRBD1 or TRBD2 (5 bases each). The starting material was PBMCs from the stem cell graft donor, obtained from the stem cell graft. The CDR3 loop reads CCARALGALYYNEQFF. DNA of the CDR3: TGCTGTGCTAGAGCCCTCGGGGCCCTCTATTACAATGAGCAGTTCTTC.